Following are 29 T cell receptor delta chains from one sample sequenced in a study of gamma-delta T cells after stem cell transplantation. TCRdb reapplied CATT to the RT-PCR reads. The repertoire consists of around 4,600 delta-chain clones, with less than 2% occurring once and the leading ten covering around 30%. Sequenced material: gamma-delta T cells. Source of these receptors: a human donor. It is not recorded whose cells these are; they may come from a transplant donor.

Of note for this clone: The protein that TCRdb holds for this DNA derives from a much larger clone and differs from the translated DNA at residue 8, which likely indicates a read error; the protein shown here is translated from the DNA. V usage is TRDV2 and J usage is TRDJ3; possible D gene TRDD3, 6 bases. The CDR3 has 23 residues. Germline assignment: CDR1 GEAIGNYY and CDR2 EKD. The V gene lost 2 bases and the J gene lost 0 bases, with 28 bases spanning the gap. CDR3 sequence (DNA): TGTGCCTGTGACATGATACTGGAGGATACCTCGCATGCCATCTCCTGGGACACCCGACAGATGTTTTTC. This gives the protein CACDMILEDTSHAISWDTRQMFF.

This clone was found a few times. The TCRdb record carries a much larger clone's protein, which differs from this DNA's translation at residue 9; a read error is the likely cause, and the protein listed here is the DNA translation. The gene calls are TRDV2 and TRDJ3; TRDD3 aligns across 7 bases. Per the germline V gene, CDR1 is GEAIGNYY and CDR2 is EKD. This CDR3 contains 23 residues. V shed 3 bases, J shed 0 bases, and the junction held 22 bases outside the gene matches. As DNA, the CDR3 is TGTGCCTGTGACCCGGCAGTTTCGGGTACTGGGGACCCAAGCTCCTGGGACACCCGACAGATGTTTTTC. Amino acid sequence: CACDPAVSGTGDPSSWDTRQMFF.

This clone was counted a few times. TCRdb attributes to this sequence the protein of a much larger clone, which differs from the DNA translation at residue 4; a read error is likely, and the protein displayed is translated from the DNA. V and J are TRDV2 and TRDJ1; the match to TRDD3 covers 13 bases. Per germline, CDR1 GEAIGNYY and CDR2 EKD. The J segment lost 0 bases and the V segment lost 5 bases, leaving 11 bases of the junction unmatched. The CDR3 sequence is 18 residues long. CDR3 sequence: CACGTLTGGYENTDKLIF. CDR3 nucleotides: TGTGCCTGTGGCACGCTGACTGGGGGATACGAGAACACCGATAAACTCATCTTT.

Points on this clone: This clone may be a read error of a much larger clone one base away. The J gene is TRDJ1, the V gene TRDV2; 9 bases are a match to TRDD3. The CDR3 has 19 residues. Trimming took 5 bases from V and 0 from J; bases not matched to a gene: 18. CDR1 GEAIGNYY and CDR2 EKD come from the germline V gene. CDR3 sequence: CACGTVSPILGENTDKLIF. CDR3 in DNA: TGTGCCTGTGGCACGGTCTCCCCCATACTGGGGGAGAACACCGATAAACTCATCTTT.

This clone was observed a handful of times. This likely reflects a read error, since a far larger clone is one base away. Other nucleotide sequences in the sample specify the same CDR3. The chain recombines TRDV2 with TRDJ3; TRDD3 matches 8 bases. The V gene's germline CDR1 is GEAIGNYY and CDR2 EKD. With 1 base clipped from V and 0 bases from J, the junction kept 7 bases outside the gene matches. CDR3 length: 19 amino acids. CDR3 sequence (DNA): TGTGCCTGTGACACGACTGGGGGCTATAGCTCCTGGGACACCCGACAGATGTTTTTC. Translated: CACDTTGGYSSWDTRQMFF.

This clone was observed a few times. TCRdb shows a much larger clone's protein in place of this DNA's translation, and the two differ at residue 10, likely through a read error; the protein shown is translated from the DNA. The chain is built from TRDV2 and TRDJ1; TRDD3 agrees at 9 bases. Germline V gene data show CDR1 as GEAIGNYY and CDR2 as EKD. This CDR3 spans 13 amino acids. The CDR3 region is CACEGIRSDELIF. The CDR3 coding sequence is TGTGCCTGTGAGGGGATACGGTCCGATGAACTCATCTTT.

This clone was observed a few times. This likely reflects a read error, since a far larger clone is one base away. This same CDR3 is encoded by further DNA sequences in the sample. The V and J genes are TRDV2 and TRDJ1; D unclear. The CDR3 sequence is 15 residues long. Trimming shortened V by 0 bases and J by 0 bases, and 10 bases separated the two germline ends. From germline, CDR1 is GEAIGNYY and CDR2 EKD. The CDR3 here is CACDTLSGYTDKLIF. For the CDR3, the DNA is TGTGCCTGTGACACCCTATCCGGGTACACCGATAAACTCATCTTT.

As regards this clone: For this DNA, TCRdb reports the protein of a much larger clone, which diverges at residue 12, most likely from a read error; the protein presented here is translated directly from the DNA. The J gene is TRDJ1, the V gene TRDV2; 8 positions match TRDD3. The CDR3 is made up of 15 amino acids. Germline CDR1 reads GEAIGNYY; CDR2 reads EKD. CDR3: CACFVLGVATDELIF. For the CDR3, the DNA is TGTGCCTGCTTCGTACTGGGGGTCGCCACCGATGAACTCATCTTT.

This clone has a handful of counts. A far larger clone is one base from this, pointing to a likely read error. Other nucleotide sequences in the sample specify the same CDR3. V gene TRDV2 combines with J gene TRDJ1; D is unresolved. Germline V lookup: CDR1 GEAIGNYY, CDR2 EKD. Trimming left V 0 bases short and J 3 bases short, with 22 bases between. This CDR3 contains 18 residues. Here the CDR3 DNA reads TGTGCCTGTGACACCGTAGCCCCGGCAAACCCAGGGGCCGATAAACTCATCTTT. Translation: CACDTVAPANPGADKLIF.

This clone qualifies as medium-sized. This sequence joins TRDV2 and TRDJ1; 13 bases line up with TRDD3. Germline-derived CDR1 and CDR2 are GEAIGNYY and EKD. V was clipped by 3 bases and J by 0 bases; unmatched bases: 6. The CDR3 is 17 residues long. DNA for the CDR3: TGTGCCTGTGACTTTTTACTGGGGGATACGAACACCGATAAACTCATCTTT. It is translated as CACDFLLGDTNTDKLIF.

Concerning this clone itself: This likely came from a read error, as a far larger clone is one base away. The same CDR3 also results from other DNA sequences found in this sample. The rearrangement joins TRDV2 to TRDJ1; 9 bases fit TRDD3. CDR1 is GEAIGNYY, CDR2 EKD, per germline. The CDR3 extends over 17 amino acids. The CDR3 loop is CACDTVGDIRSTDKLIF. In nucleotides, the CDR3 is TGTGCTTGTGACACAGTGGGGGATATAAGGTCCACCGATAAACTCATCTTT.

Remarks on this clone: This DNA's translation differs at residue 3 from TCRdb's protein, which comes from a much larger clone; a read error is likely, and the protein shown is translated from the DNA. The chain recombines TRDV2 with TRDJ1, with 11 bases fitting TRDD3. Germline CDR1 reads GEAIGNYY; CDR2 reads EKD. The CDR3 runs 16 residues. The CDR3 DNA is TGTGCCCGTGACACCTTAAGTGGGGGATACGCGTGGAAACTCATCTTT. It yields the protein CARDTLSGGYAWKLIF.

This chain joins TRDV2 and TRDJ1; TRDD3 matches at 8 bases. This CDR3 contains 23 residues. The junction had 29 bases not matched to a gene; V was cut back by 0 bases and J by 3 bases. The V gene's germline CDR1 is GEAIGNYY and CDR2 EKD. The CDR3 protein is CACDTLPSYDRTGGPEGPDKLIF. The CDR3 DNA reads as TGTGCCTGTGACACCCTTCCCTCCTACGACCGCACTGGGGGCCCCGAGGGACCCGATAAACTCATCTTT.

This clone was detected only a few times. This chain uses TRDV2 with TRDJ1, with 10 bases fitting TRDD3. V shed 0 bases and J 3 bases; nucleotides not matched to a gene: 12. This CDR3 contains 18 residues. Germline CDR1 and CDR2: GEAIGNYY and EKD. The CDR3 reads CACDTQGLGDTKPDKLIF. The CDR3 DNA reads TGTGCCTGTGACACCCAGGGGTTGGGGGATACTAAGCCCGATAAACTCATCTTT.

The table lists this clone with a few counts. A far larger clone is only one base removed, so a read error is likely. This sample also contains other DNA sequences that code for the same CDR3. This chain links TRDV2 with TRDJ1; 11 positions match TRDD3. Germline CDR1 and CDR2: GEAIGNYY and EKD. The CDR3 runs to 17 residues. The CDR3 bases are TGTGCCTGTGACACCGTTGGTGGGGGATACGCGAGCGATAAACTCATCTTC. It is translated as CACDTVGGGYASDKLIF.

On this clone: This DNA's translation and the protein TCRdb lists, from a much larger clone, do not match at residue 4, likely due to a read error; the protein shown is translated from the DNA. The chain carries TRDV2 and TRDJ1; no firm D call. The CDR3 consists of 18 residues. Looked up from germline, CDR1 is GEAIGNYY and CDR2 is EKD. The CDR3 loop is CACGTVGAPSDFTDKLIF. DNA of the CDR3: TGTGCCTGTGGCACCGTAGGGGCGCCGTCTGATTTTACCGATAAACTCATCTTT.

This clone is classed as medium-sized. This chain connects TRDV2 to TRDJ1; no reliable D call. Germline CDR1 is GEAIGNYY and CDR2 is EKD. The CDR3 loop spans 15 amino acids. With 3 bases removed from V and 4 bases from J, the gap between germline ends came to 17 bases. The CDR3 bases are TGTGCCTGTGACGCTCTGCGGGACCGTGGCGATAAACTCATCTTT. Translation: CACDALRDRGDKLIF.

This clone was counted many times. CDR3 in DNA: TGTGCCTGTGACGCCGTGGGGGATACTTGGGCCGATAAACTCATCTTT. It codes for CACDAVGDTWADKLIF. The chain couples TRDV2 to TRDJ1, with 10 bases aligning to TRDD3. Germline CDR1 and CDR2: GEAIGNYY and EKD. J lost 3 bases, V lost 3 bases, and 9 bases had no gene match. The CDR3 is made up of 16 amino acids.

Turning to this clone: TCRdb's listed protein matches a much larger clone and diverges from this DNA's translation at residue 3, likely through a read error; the protein shown comes from the DNA. The V call is TRDV2, the J call TRDJ1; 13 bases line up with TRDD3. Germline V lookup: CDR1 GEAIGNYY, CDR2 EKD. This CDR3 comprises 15 residues. The CDR3 region is CARDLLGDTRDKLIF. The CDR3 DNA reads TGTGCCCGTGACCTACTGGGGGATACGCGGGATAAACTCATCTTT.

As for this clone: A far bigger clonotype differs at one base, so this is likely a read error. Other DNA sequences from this sample encode an identical CDR3 as well. This sequence joins TRDV2 and TRDJ1; 11 bases are a match to TRDD3. CDR1 is GEAIGNYY, CDR2 EKD, per germline. The CDR3 is 16 amino acids. The CDR3 sequence is CACDVLGDNLGDKLIF. CDR3 nucleotide sequence: TGTGCCTGTGACGTACTGGGGGATAATCTGGGCGATAAGCTCATCTTT.

Of note for this clone: TCRdb's protein, taken from a much larger clone, differs from this DNA's translation at residue 4, likely owing to a read error; the protein displayed comes from the DNA. This chain joins TRDV2 and TRDJ1; no clear D gene. CDR3 length: 16 residues. Germline CDR1 reads GEAIGNYY; CDR2 reads EKD. Trimming took 5 bases from V and 7 from J, leaving 25 bases between them. As DNA, the CDR3 is TGTGCCTGTGGCCCCGTAGGGGTCCCTGGAAAATCTAAACTCATCTTT. As protein: CACGPVGVPGKSKLIF.

This clone was detected ten times or more. A far larger clone is just one base off, so this is likely a read error. The chain links TRDV2 to TRDJ3, with 7 bases that match TRDD3. Germline CDR1 GEAIGNYY, CDR2 EKD. V lost 0 bases and J lost 0; bases outside the gene matches: 7. The CDR3 consists of 19 residues. This chain's CDR3 is CACDTVGDISSWDTRQMFF. Written as DNA, the CDR3 is TGTGCCTGTGACACCGTAGGGGATATCAGCTCCTGGGACACCCGACAGATGTTTTTC.

This clone has at least ten counts. The translation of this DNA and the TCRdb protein of a much larger clone differ at residue 5, probably owing to a read error; the protein shown here is translated from the DNA. The gene calls are TRDV2 and TRDJ1; 8 bases align to TRDD3. Losses at the gene ends were 3 bases for V and 7 bases for J; bases not matched to a gene: 12. CDR3 length equals 15 residues. The germline CDR1 and CDR2 sequences are GEAIGNYY and EKD. In DNA, the CDR3 is TGTGCCTGTGACGCCGTCGGGCGGGATACGGGTAAACTCATCTTT. The encoded protein is CACDAVGRDTGKLIF.

In its sample, this clone was seen a few times. The chain combines TRDV2 with TRDJ3; 8 nucleotides line up with TRDD3. CDR1 is GEAIGNYY and CDR2 is EKD in the germline V gene. V trimming: 0 bases; J trimming: 0 bases; junction bases outside the gene matches: 12. This CDR3 contains 21 residues. CDR3 DNA sequence: TGTGCCTGTGACACCGTTTCGACTGGGGGCTATAGCTCCTGGGACACCCGACAGATGTTTTTC. It specifies CACDTVSTGGYSSWDTRQMFF.

Notes on this clone: One base separates it from a far larger clone, so it is likely a read error. The chain joins TRDV2 to TRDJ3, with 10 positions matching TRDD3. Germline V gives CDR1 GEAIGNYY, CDR2 EKD. This CDR3 has 21 residues. V dropped 3 bases and J dropped 5; count of bases not matched to a gene: 18. The CDR3 DNA sequence: TGTGCCTGTGACTCCGTAGAGGGGGATACGCGACCCACCCGGGACACCCGACAGATGTTTTTC. Amino acids: CACDSVEGDTRPTRDTRQMFF.

The chain couples TRDV2 to TRDJ1, with TRDD3 matching over 8 bases. J was trimmed by 4 bases and V by 0 bases; bases with no gene match: 6. This CDR3 is built from 15 residues. Per the germline V gene, CDR1 is GEAIGNYY and CDR2 is EKD. CDR3 in amino acids: CACDTWGMQSDKLIF. The CDR3 DNA is TGTGCCTGTGACACCTGGGGGATGCAAAGCGATAAACTCATCTTT.

Details on this clone: A far larger clone is a single base away, which makes a read error likely. In the same sample, other DNA sequences code for this CDR3. The CDR3: CACDTVSTGGYDTDKLIF. In DNA form, the CDR3 reads TGTGCCTGTGACACCGTTTCGACTGGTGGATACGACACCGATAAACTCATCTTT. V usage is TRDV2 and J usage is TRDJ1; 7 nucleotides line up with TRDD3. The CDR3 is made up of 18 amino acids. Germline V gene sequence: CDR1 GEAIGNYY, CDR2 EKD. The V and J ends lost 0 bases and 0 bases, in that order; junction bases with no gene match: 12.

The sample holds a few counts of this clone. A far larger clone is off by one base, so a read error is likely. The identical CDR3 is also encoded by other nucleotide sequences in the sample. This chain joins TRDV2 and TRDJ1, with 11 bases fitting TRDD3. Looked up from germline, CDR1 is GEAIGNYY and CDR2 is EKD. The CDR3 contains 15 residues. Here the CDR3 DNA reads TGTGCCTGTCTTCTACTGGGGGATAAGGGCGATAAGCTCATCTTT. Its protein is CACLLLGDKGDKLIF.

This clone was recorded at least ten times. This likely reflects a read error, since a far larger clone is one base away. The gene calls are TRDV2 and TRDJ1, with TRDD3 matching 7 bases. There are 18 residues in the CDR3. Germline CDR1 GEAIGNYY, CDR2 EKD. The CDR3 DNA reads as TGTGCCTGTGAACCTCTAACCTTACTGGGGATCCACACCGATAAACCCATCTTT. This sequence encodes CACEPLTLLGIHTDKPIF.